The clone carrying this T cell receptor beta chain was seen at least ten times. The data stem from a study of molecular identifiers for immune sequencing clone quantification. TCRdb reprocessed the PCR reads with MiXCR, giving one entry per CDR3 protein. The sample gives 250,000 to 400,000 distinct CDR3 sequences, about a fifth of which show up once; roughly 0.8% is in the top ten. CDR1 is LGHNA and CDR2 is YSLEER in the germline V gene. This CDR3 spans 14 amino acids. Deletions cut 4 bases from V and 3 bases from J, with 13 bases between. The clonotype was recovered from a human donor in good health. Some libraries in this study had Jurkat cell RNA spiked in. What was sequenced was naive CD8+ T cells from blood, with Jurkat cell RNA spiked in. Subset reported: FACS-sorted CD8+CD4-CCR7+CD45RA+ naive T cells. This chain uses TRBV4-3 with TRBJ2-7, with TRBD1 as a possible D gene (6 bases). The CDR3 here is CASSPTQGSYEQYF. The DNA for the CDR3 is TGCGCCAGCAGCCCGACCCAGGGGAGCTACGAGCAGTACTTC.